This T cell receptor beta chain was obtained from a study of spatial heterogeneity in lung cancer. Germline V lookup: CDR1 SQVTM, CDR2 ANQGSEA. The CDR3 consists of 19 residues. Germline trimming cut 3 bases from V and 0 bases from J; bases unmatched to any gene: 12. As for time point: sample taken at primary tumor resection. Unsorted samples of tumor, nontumor lung or frozen PBMC had their whole RNA sequenced. The presence of a unique molecular identifier marked each TCR cDNA molecule. A single record per CDR3 protein comes from TCRdb applying MiXCR to the 5' RACE reads. The sample lists tens of thousands of distinct CDR3 sequences, roughly an eighth occurring once. This clonotype was counted a few times.

The sequencing here drew on PBMCs, taken at surgery. The TCR comes from a male donor with early-stage non-small cell lung cancer. This sequence joins TRBV29-1 and TRBJ2-1, with 12 bases lining up with TRBD2. CDR3 region: CSVDPLGLAGQSSYNEQFF. CDR3 DNA sequence: TGCAGCGTTGATCCACTAGGACTAGCGGGGCAAAGCTCCTACAATGAGCAGTTCTTC.